Below are 28 T cell receptor beta chains sequenced from a single sample in a study of blood T cell repertoires in COVID-19. Clones were sequenced by immunoSEQ multiplex PCR, and TCRdb holds only the in-frame ones, with some missing. The sample holds 150,000 to 200,000 clones, 70% to 90% seen once. The sequenced material came from PBMCs or T cells enriched from blood (not recorded which). The receptors come from a man aged 40-55 years who had recovered from COVID-19.

This rearrangement joins TRBV30 to TRBJ1-1; possible D gene TRBD1, 6 bases. The CDR3 is made up of 14 amino acids. V shed 4 bases and J shed 1 base, with 13 bases lying between them. The germline V gene has CDR1 GTSNPN and CDR2 SVGIG (reference sequence). CDR3 sequence (DNA): TGTGCCTGGAATCAGGGGACGTCGAACACTGAAGCTTTCTTT. It translates to CAWNQGTSNTEAFF.

This rearrangement joins TRBV19 to TRBJ2-5; TRBD2 matches 8 bases. The ends lost 6 bases at V and 0 bases at J; junction bases unmatched: 9. This CDR3 has 16 residues. Germline V gene sequence: CDR1 LNHDA, CDR2 SQIVND (reference sequence). In DNA form, the CDR3 reads TGTGCCAGTAGGGACGGGGGGGCCACGGACCAAGAGACCCAGTACTTC. Translation gives CASRDGGATDQETQYF. Complete variable domain (other parts from reference TRBV19 and TRBJ2-5): DGGITQSPKYLFRKEGQNVTLSCEQNLNHDAMYWYRQDPGQGLRLIYYSQIVNDFQKGDIAEGYSVSREKKESFPLTVTSAQKNPTAFYLCASRDGGATDQETQYFGPGTRLLVL.

V gene TRBV25-1 combines with J gene TRBJ2-2, with D possibly being TRBD1 (5 bases). Trimming removed 7 bases at V and 3 bases at J, with 12 bases between. The CDR3 totals 14 residues. CDR1 is MGHDK, CDR2 SYGVNS, per germline. The CDR3 DNA reads as TGTGCCAGCAAGGGGTTGTTGGACACCGGGGAGCTGTTTTTT. Its protein is CASKGLLDTGELFF. The complete variable domain, with remaining parts taken from reference TRBV25-1 and TRBJ2-2, reads EADIYQTPRYLVIGTGKKITLECSQTMGHDKMYWYQQDPGMELHLIHYSYGVNSTEKGDLSSESTVSRIRTEHFPLTLESARPSHTSQYLCASKGLLDTGELFFGEGSRLTVL.

The V and J genes are TRBV11-2 and TRBJ1-3, with 7 nucleotides matching TRBD1. The V segment lost 1 base and the J segment 0 bases; nucleotides outside the gene matches: 6. CDR1 and CDR2 (germline): SGHAT, FQNNGV. The CDR3 length is 17 residues. The CDR3 nucleotides are TGTGCCAGCAGCTTAGGACGACAGGGCTACTCTGGAAACACCATATATTTT. As protein: CASSLGRQGYSGNTIYF. Supplemented by reference TRBV11-2 and TRBJ1-3, the full variable domain reads EAGVAQSPRYKIIEKRQSVAFWCNPISGHATLYWYQQILGQGPKLLIQFQNNGVVDDSQLPKDRFSAERLKGVDSTLKIQPAKLEDSAVYLCASSLGRQGYSGNTIYFGEGSWLTVV.

V and J are TRBV5-1 and TRBJ2-3; D possibly corresponds to TRBD2 (6 bases). The germline V gene encodes CDR1 SGHRS and CDR2 YFSETQ. Deletions cut 0 bases from V and 1 base from J, with 12 bases between. CDR3 length: 16 residues. DNA of the CDR3: TGCGCCAGCAGCTTGGCCCCGGGGGATGGCACAGATACGCAGTATTTT. Amino acids: CASSLAPGDGTDTQYF. The whole variable domain, remainder taken from reference TRBV5-1 and TRBJ2-3, is KAGVTQTPRYLIKTRGQQVTLSCSPISGHRSVSWYQQTPGQGLQFLFEYFSETQRNKGNFPGRFSGRQFSNSRSEMNVSTLELGDSALYLCASSLAPGDGTDTQYFGPGTRLTVL.

The J gene is TRBJ1-2, the V gene TRBV5-8; a possible D gene is TRBD1 (6 bases). V was clipped by 4 bases and J by 2 bases, with 21 bases between them. The CDR3 spans 17 residues. Germline CDR1 and CDR2: SGHTS and YDEGEE. The CDR3 DNA reads as TGTGCCAGCAGCGTGGGGGAGACAGGTCCATTCAACTATGGCTACACCTTC. It is translated as CASSVGETGPFNYGYTF. Supplemented by reference TRBV5-8 and TRBJ1-2, the full variable domain reads EAGVTQSPTHLIKTRGQQATLRCSPISGHTSVYWYQQALGLGLQFLLWYDEGEERNRGNFPPRFSGRQFPNYSSELNVNALELEDSALYLCASSVGETGPFNYGYTFGSGTRLTVV.

The chain carries TRBV28 and TRBJ1-6; 9 bases align to TRBD1. Germline V gene sequence: CDR1 MDHEN, CDR2 SYDVKM. There are 17 residues in the CDR3. Trimming at V came to 3 bases and at J to 7 bases, leaving 10 bases not matched to a gene. The CDR3: CASSFPPTGTGNSPLHF. The CDR3 DNA follows: TGTGCCAGCAGTTTTCCACCCACCGGGACAGGGAATTCACCCCTCCACTTT. The full variable domain, its missing parts supplied by reference TRBV28 and TRBJ1-6, is DVKVTQSSRYLVKRTGEKVFLECVQDMDHENMFWYRQDPGLGLRLIYFSYDVKMKEKGDIPEGYSVSREKKERFSLILESASTNQTSMYLCASSFPPTGTGNSPLHFGNGTRLTVT.

The V gene is TRBV24-1, the J gene TRBJ1-5, with D unresolved. V shed 2 bases and J shed 9 bases, with 7 bases lying between them. CDR3 length equals 12 residues. Germline V gene data show CDR1 as KGHDR and CDR2 as SFDVKD. CDR3 coding DNA: TGTGCCACCAGTGATTGGAGTGGGCCCCAGCATTTT. Amino acids: CATSDWSGPQHF.

The chain combines TRBV3-1 (or the pseudogene TRBV3-2) with TRBJ2-7; D is undetermined. This CDR3 has 14 residues. Between the trimmed V and J ends, which lost 6 bases and 6 bases, there was a span of 18 bases. The germline gives CDR1 LGHDT, CDR2 YNNKEL (reference sequence). The CDR3, as DNA: TGTGCCAGCAGACAACGGTTCGGGTTGAGCGAGCAGTACTTC. Protein product: CASRQRFGLSEQYF.

The DNA of the CDR3 is TGTGCCAGCCTCAGATCGGGGGAAGCTTCCTACGAGCAGTACGTC. This encodes CASLRSGEASYEQYV. The genes are TRBV2 and TRBJ2-7; weak D call: TRBD2 (6 bases). Germline CDR1 SNHLY, CDR2 FYNNEI. V was pared by 8 bases and J by 1 base, with 18 bases between. There are 15 residues in the CDR3.

The chain is built from TRBV5-4 and TRBJ2-1; maybe TRBD1 (7 bases). Germline V gene sequence: CDR1 SGHNT, CDR2 YYREEE (reference sequence). This CDR3 is built from 15 residues. V was shortened by 4 bases and J by 7 bases, with 18 bases between the two germline ends. CDR3 sequence: CASSPGTTGRNEQFF. Written as DNA, the CDR3 is TGTGCCAGCAGCCCCGGAACGACAGGGAGGAATGAGCAGTTCTTC.

The chain employs TRBV5-1 and TRBJ2-6; tentative D call: TRBD1 (5 bases). The CDR3 is 16 residues long. The ends were cut back, 3 bases at V and 3 bases at J, with 13 bases in the middle. Germline V CDR1 and CDR2: SGHRS, YFSETQ. The CDR3 DNA reads as TGCGCCAGCAGCTCCCTCAGGGTTAGTGGGGCCAACGTCCTGACTTTC. As protein: CASSSLRVSGANVLTF.

The CDR3 loop reads CASSRGGVNTEAFF. The CDR3 nucleotides are TGTGCCTCGAGCAGGGGAGGGGTGAACACTGAAGCTTTCTTT. This rearrangement joins TRBV10-3 to TRBJ1-1; a weak D match, TRBD1 (6 bases). V dropped 11 bases and J dropped 0 bases, with 16 bases sitting between them. This CDR3 is built from 14 residues. Germline CDR1 ENHRY, CDR2 SYGVKD.

The table lists this clone with a count of one. This chain links TRBV3-1 (or the pseudogene TRBV3-2) with TRBJ2-7; 9 bases are a match to TRBD1. Trimming took 1 base from V and 1 from J; bases not matched to a gene: 11. CDR1 is LGHDT, CDR2 YNNKEL, per germline (reference sequence). The CDR3 length is 18 residues. CDR3 in amino acids: CASSQAPGQDRGSYEQYF. DNA of the CDR3: TGTGCCAGCAGCCAAGCCCCCGGCCAGGACAGGGGATCCTACGAGCAGTACTTC.

The rearrangement uses TRBV21-1 and TRBJ2-4; TRBD2, the D gene given by the table, was not confirmed from the DNA. TRBV21-1 is recorded as a pseudogene. The CDR3 consists of 19 residues. CDR3 nucleotides: TGTGCCAGCAGCCCCGGGACAGCGGGGGGCCCCCTAGCCAAAAACATTCAGTACTTC. Amino acids: CASSPGTAGGPLAKNIQYF.

V usage is TRBV5-1 and J usage is TRBJ2-2; 10 bases map to TRBD2. V gave up 2 bases and J gave up 2 bases; unmatched junction bases: 6. Germline values: CDR1 SGHRS, CDR2 YFSETQ. The CDR3 totals 17 residues. This CDR3 reads CASSFLSGGLNTGELFF. Here the CDR3 DNA reads TGCGCCAGCAGCTTCCTTAGCGGGGGGCTCAACACCGGGGAGCTGTTTTTT.

The chain carries TRBV7-3 and TRBJ2-1; no clear D gene. The germline CDR1 and CDR2 sequences are SGHTA and FQGTGA. This CDR3 contains 13 residues. Between the trimmed V and J ends, which lost 5 bases and 6 bases, there was a span of 11 bases. CDR3 nucleotides: TGTGCCAGCAGCACTTCCCTCGGCAATGAGCAGTTCTTC. Protein sequence: CASSTSLGNEQFF.

The chain employs TRBV19 and TRBJ1-5; D gene unclear. V lost 0 bases and J lost 5, with 14 bases in between. Germline CDR1 reads LNHDA; CDR2 reads SQIVND (reference sequence). The CDR3 contains 16 residues. Here the CDR3 reads CASSIDLGGVDQPQHF. The CDR3 DNA reads as TGTGCCAGTAGTATAGATCTGGGAGGAGTAGATCAGCCCCAGCATTTT.

This clone occurred once. The rearrangement uses TRBV30 and TRBJ1-4; D not certain. There are 13 residues in the CDR3. Trimming took 1 base from V and 8 from J, leaving 11 bases between them. Germline CDR1 reads GTSNPN; CDR2 reads SVGIG (reference sequence). The CDR3, as DNA: TGTGCCTGGAGTGGACTCTTGGTGGAAAAACTGTTTTTT. This gives the protein CAWSGLLVEKLFF.

The chain combines TRBV6-5 with TRBJ1-3, with 10 bases matching TRBD1. This CDR3 contains 15 residues. Germline CDR1 is MNHEY and CDR2 is SVGAGI. The V and J ends lost 7 bases and 0 bases, in that order; junction bases with no gene match: 3. CDR3 loop: CASTRDRGSGNTIYF. CDR3 in DNA: TGTGCCAGCACCCGGGACAGGGGCTCTGGAAACACCATATATTTT.

The V call is TRBV19, the J call TRBJ1-6; D unresolved. V was shortened by 3 bases and J by 7 bases, with 10 bases between the two germline ends. Germline assignment: CDR1 LNHDA and CDR2 SQIVND (reference sequence). This CDR3 contains 14 residues. This chain's CDR3 is CASSMARSNSPLHF. Written as DNA, the CDR3 is TGTGCCAGTAGTATGGCCAGATCAAATTCACCCCTCCACTTT.

The CDR3 here is CASSLTRNQPQHF. Here the CDR3 DNA reads TGTGCCAGCAGCTTAACACGAAATCAGCCCCAGCATTTT. The V call is TRBV7-6, the J call TRBJ1-5; D call uncertain. Germline V gene sequence: CDR1 SGHVS, CDR2 FNYEAQ. The CDR3 length is 13 residues. V was trimmed by 2 bases and J by 4 bases, leaving 6 bases between them. Together with reference TRBV7-6 and TRBJ1-5, the CDR3 gives the full variable domain: GAGVSQSPRYKVTKRGQDVALRCDPISGHVSLYWYRQALGQGPEFLTYFNYEAQQDKSGLPNDRFSAERPEGSISTLTIQRTEQRDSAMYRCASSLTRNQPQHFGDGTRLSIL.

V usage is TRBV5-6 and J usage is TRBJ1-3; D may be TRBD1 (5 bases). Trimming removed 0 bases at V and 0 bases at J, with 7 bases between. Germline V gene sequence: CDR1 SGHDT, CDR2 YYEEEE. The CDR3 is made up of 15 amino acids. The CDR3 is CASSLGQISGNTIYF. CDR3 bases: TGTGCCAGCAGCTTGGGACAGATCTCTGGAAACACCATATATTTT. Based on the CDR3 plus reference TRBV5-6 and TRBJ1-3, the full variable domain is DAGVTQSPTHLIKTRGQQVTLRCSPKSGHDTVSWYQQALGQGPQFIFQYYEEEERQRGNFPDRFSGHQFPNYSSELNVNALLLGDSALYLCASSLGQISGNTIYFGEGSWLTVV.

This rearrangement joins TRBV5-1 to TRBJ2-6, with 7 bases lining up with TRBD1. With V trimmed by 4 bases and J by 2 bases, 3 bases remained unmatched. The germline CDR1 and CDR2 sequences are SGHRS and YFSETQ. CDR3 length: 15 amino acids. The CDR3 sequence: CASSQTGAGANVLTF. The CDR3 DNA reads TGCGCCAGCAGCCAAACAGGGGCTGGGGCCAACGTCCTGACTTTC.

This clone was picked up one time. This sequence joins TRBV18 and TRBJ1-1, with 11 nucleotides matching TRBD1. The CDR3 has 15 amino acids. V shed 2 bases and J 6 bases; nucleotides not matched to a gene: 5. The germline gives CDR1 KGHSH, CDR2 LQKENI. The CDR3 protein is CASSPGQGAPAEAFF. The CDR3 coding sequence is TGTGCCAGCTCACCAGGACAGGGGGCGCCGGCTGAAGCTTTCTTT.

In its sample, this clone was seen once. The chain links TRBV7-8 to TRBJ2-3; D is unclear. This CDR3 has 13 amino acids. The V end lost 5 bases, the J end lost 2 bases, and 8 bases lay between the germline ends. Per germline, CDR1 SGHVS and CDR2 FQNEAQ. DNA of the CDR3: TGTGCCAGCAGCGTCTACTTCACAGATACGCAGTATTTT. It encodes CASSVYFTDTQYF.

The rearrangement joins TRBV5-1 to TRBJ2-5; 10 bases map to TRBD1. CDR1 SGHRS and CDR2 YFSETQ come from the germline V gene. CDR3 length: 15 residues. The V gene end was trimmed by 4 bases and the J gene end by 4 bases; junction bases not matched to a gene: 7. The CDR3 sequence is CASSRQGALGETQYF. The DNA of the CDR3 is TGCGCCAGCAGCAGACAGGGGGCTTTGGGAGAGACCCAGTACTTC.

The J gene is TRBJ1-2, the V gene TRBV24-1; D unresolved. CDR1 is KGHDR and CDR2 is SFDVKD in the germline V gene. CDR3 length: 15 residues. Between the trimmed V and J ends, which lost 2 bases and 4 bases, there was a span of 13 bases. The CDR3 sequence is CATSDSASGSYGYTF. The CDR3 nucleotides are TGTGCCACCAGTGATTCGGCCAGCGGTAGCTATGGCTACACCTTC.